This T cell receptor beta chain was retrieved from a study of OX40 agonist ivuxolimab in advanced cancers. Across the whole study: Patients' therapy was ivuxolimab, an antibody that acts as an agonist of OX40 (CD134). Averaging about 60 years in age, with a range of about 20 to 90, the cohort was approximately 83% male.

TCRdb keeps only in-frame clones here, not all; method: immunoSEQ multiplex PCR. This sample yields about 38,000 clones, of which around four fifths are seen a single time; under 25% belongs to the top ten. Losses at the gene ends were 7 bases for V and 8 bases for J; bases not matched to a gene: 14. Germline CDR1 reads LNHDA; CDR2 reads SQIVND (reference sequence). The CDR3 loop spans 15 amino acids. Systemic immunosuppression or a history of autoimmune disease excluded patients. This receptor was identified in an adult with an advanced solid tumor such as melanoma, head and neck, liver or kidney cancer. The source was CD4+ or CD8+ T cells sorted from blood, collected in a trial of the OX40 agonist ivuxolimab. The chain has TRBV19 and TRBJ2-1, with 7 bases fitting TRBD1. DNA for the CDR3: TGTGCCAGTAACCTCCACAAACAGGGGCAAGATGAGCAGTTCTTC. It is translated as CASNLHKQGQDEQFF. Supplemented by reference TRBV19 and TRBJ2-1, the full variable domain reads DGGITQSPKYLFRKEGQNVTLSCEQNLNHDAMYWYRQDPGQGLRLIYYSQIVNDFQKGDIAEGYSVSREKKESFPLTVTSAQKNPTAFYLCASNLHKQGQDEQFFGPGTRLTVL.